This T cell receptor (beta chain) was obtained from a study of neurological immune-mediated disorders. TCRdb reanalysed the 5' RACE reads using MiXCR and keeps one entry per CDR3 protein. Altogether about 66,000 distinct CDR3 sequences are present, less than 5.5% being singletons, with the ten largest covering approximately 7%. Trimming stripped 3 bases from V and 4 bases from J, with 16 bases between. This CDR3 has 15 residues. The germline V gene encodes CDR1 SGDLS and CDR2 YYNGEE. This clonotype was seen at least ten times. The chain recombines TRBV9 with TRBJ1-2; no clear D. The clonotype comes from a man aged 25-40 years with multiple sclerosis. Sequencing was carried out using PBMCs. In DNA, the CDR3 is TGTGCCAGCAGCGAATTGACACCAGCCCTCTATGGCTACACCTTC. This codes for CASSELTPALYGYTF.